The 10 T cell receptor beta chains in this list originate from one sample, sequenced in a study of human T cells and chemical hapten exposure. TCRdb reprocessed the RACE reads via MiXCR and lists one record per CDR3 protein. The table lists 300,000 to 450,000 distinct CDR3 sequences, roughly 5% of them singletons. Time point denoted: patch test 1, 2 weeks after DPC sensitization. Treatment denoted: therapeutic diphenylcyclopropenone sensitization with weekly scalp DPC. The source material was whole blood, sampled in connection with sensitization to the hapten diphenylcyclopropenone (DPC). All receptors derive from a woman in her forties or fifties with alopecia areata. Some clones in this sample may be carry-over from other donors' samples.

This clonotype was seen repeatedly, ten times or more. This sequence joins TRBV28 and TRBJ2-6; no definite D call. Germline V gene lookup returns CDR1 MDHEN and CDR2 SYDVKM. V gave up 10 bases and J gave up 4 bases, with 11 bases separating them. This CDR3 spans 13 amino acids. CDR3 amino acids: CATPTWGANVLTF. DNA for the CDR3: TGTGCCACCCCTACCTGGGGGGCCAACGTCCTGACTTTC.

The CDR3 DNA reads TGTGCCAGCAGTGGGCTAGCGGGATACTACGAGCAGTACTTC. Amino acid sequence: CASSGLAGYYEQYF. V is TRBV25-1 and J is TRBJ2-7; the match to TRBD2 covers 9 bases. Germline-derived CDR1 and CDR2 are MGHDK and SYGVNS. V dropped 4 bases and J dropped 3; count of bases not matched to a gene: 4. The CDR3 runs to 14 residues.

This clonotype was counted ten times or more. CDR3 sequence reads: CASSPPIGQGAPAQHF. The CDR3 coding sequence is TGTGCCAGCTCACCCCCTATTGGACAGGGGGCCCCCGCCCAGCATTTT. The V and J genes are TRBV18 and TRBJ1-5; TRBD1 matches at 11 bases. With 3 bases clipped from V and 11 bases from J, the junction kept 12 bases outside the gene matches. This CDR3 has 16 residues. CDR1 and CDR2 (germline): KGHSH, LQKENI.

The rearrangement uses TRBV9 and TRBJ2-3; 9 bases are shared with TRBD2. CDR1 SGDLS and CDR2 YYNGEE come from the germline V gene. The length of the CDR3 is 17 residues. The trim removed 1 base at V and 3 bases at J, leaving 9 bases unmatched. The CDR3 bases are TGTGCCAGCAGCGTATCTTTCCCAGCGGGAGGAACAGATACGCAGTATTTT. Its protein is CASSVSFPAGGTDTQYF.

The sample holds many counts of this clonotype. The V gene is TRBV29-1, the J gene TRBJ2-2, with 7 bases lining up with TRBD1. Germline V gives CDR1 SQVTM, CDR2 ANQGSEA. The CDR3 is 14 residues long. The trim removed 6 bases at V and 4 bases at J, leaving 8 bases unmatched. The CDR3: CSVDLTGTTGELFF. The CDR3 DNA reads as TGCAGCGTCGATTTGACAGGGACCACCGGGGAGCTGTTTTTT.

Many counts were recorded for this clonotype. The CDR3 reads CASSPQGGANTEAFF. The CDR3 DNA is TGTGCCAGCTCACCGCAGGGAGGGGCGAACACTGAAGCTTTCTTT. The genes are TRBV18 and TRBJ1-1; weak D call: TRBD1 (5 bases). This CDR3 has 15 amino acids. Germline values: CDR1 KGHSH, CDR2 LQKENI. Trimming shortened V by 3 bases and J by 1 base, and 12 bases separated the two germline ends.

This clonotype was seen ten or more times. The chain uses TRBV20-1 and TRBJ2-3; D may be TRBD2 (5 bases). Germline V gene lookup returns CDR1 DFQATT and CDR2 SNEGSKA (reference sequence). V lost 5 bases to trimming and J lost 6 bases, with 18 bases between them. The CDR3 sequence is 14 residues long. CDR3 region: CSAGPGSPQDTQYF. CDR3 DNA sequence: TGCAGTGCTGGCCCGGGGAGCCCCCAGGATACGCAGTATTTT.

This clonotype was counted at least ten times. The chain recombines TRBV4-1 with TRBJ2-2; D gene unclear. Trimming cost V 1 base and J 6 bases, with 12 bases left between them. The CDR3 is made up of 15 amino acids. CDR1 and CDR2 (germline): MGHRA, YSYEKL. The CDR3 region has the DNA TGCGCCAGCAGCCAAGCCGTCCTTGGTCCCGGGGAGCTGTTTTTT. Translated, it gives CASSQAVLGPGELFF.

Many counts were recorded for this clonotype. This chain links TRBV7-2 with TRBJ1-2; 10 nucleotides align to TRBD1. The ends lost 1 base at V and 4 bases at J; junction bases unmatched: 0. There are 14 residues in the CDR3. The germline gives CDR1 SGHTA, CDR2 FQGNSA. CDR3 nucleotide sequence: TGTGCCAGCAGCTTAGGGGACAGGGGCTATGGCTACACCTTC. It is translated as CASSLGDRGYGYTF.

This clonotype was seen repeatedly, ten times or more. V gene TRBV29-1 combines with J gene TRBJ2-3; 9 positions match TRBD2. V shed 6 bases, J shed 0 bases, and the junction held 4 bases outside the gene matches. The CDR3 length is 14 residues. Germline V gene data show CDR1 as SQVTM and CDR2 as ANQGSEA. Here the CDR3 reads CSVVTSGSTDTQYF. The CDR3 DNA sequence: TGCAGCGTCGTGACTAGCGGTAGCACAGATACGCAGTATTTT.